This TCR beta chain is from a study of blood T cell repertoires in COVID-19. Overall study context: The cDNA or gDNA used as material had been derived from T cells, B-cell-depleted T cells, or PBMCs.

Authors' methods: Reference gene primer amplification yielded estimated nucleated cell counts. Method: immunoSEQ multiplex PCR; TCRdb's copy keeps in-frame clones and lacks some. The V and J calls and clone size are taken from that table; D and trimming were inferred from the DNA. The sample includes 100,000 to 150,000 clones, 70% to 90% of them seen just once. Germline assignment: CDR1 SEHNR and CDR2 FQNEAQ (reference sequence). The CDR3 extends over 15 amino acids. J gave up 4 bases and V 6 bases, and 10 bases lay outside the gene matches. The V and J genes are TRBV7-9 and TRBJ1-2, with TRBD1 matching over 8 bases. Sequencing input: peripheral blood. This receptor was taken from a man between 50 and 59 years old with acute or convalescent COVID-19. The CDR3 coding sequence is TGTGCCAGCAGTCGTCTAGGACAGGGTGGCTATGGCTACACCTTC. This encodes CASSRLGQGGYGYTF.